The T cell receptor beta chain under discussion was sequenced for a study of read filtering for tumor transcriptome and immune sequencing. As for the study in general: Transcriptome libraries were built from DNase-treated RNA. RNA-seq yielded only about 75 to 1,400 TCR reads, IR-seq about 4.05 to 11 million.

With regard to this clonotype: The antigen remains unidentified. It may be a read error: a sequence one base away is much more abundant.

Molecular barcoded adaptors covering alpha/delta and beta/gamma chains were used on roughly 400 ng RNA. TCRdb analysed the reads with MiXCR anew, one entry per CDR3 protein. The sample gives roughly 24,000 distinct CDR3 sequences, around 13% of which show up once; less than 70% is in the top ten. Study outcomes and limitations: In IR-seq, single-read clonotypes were 75% to 90% of clonotypes but around 3.2% of reads.

The germline V gene has CDR1 MDHEN and CDR2 SYDVKM. The CDR3 sequence is 13 residues long. The sequence was obtained from a donor at least 40 years old with multiple myeloma. Material for sequencing was a population of CD138-negative cells sorted from bone marrow. This sequence joins TRBV28 and TRBJ2-1, with D perhaps TRBD2 (5 bases). CDR3 DNA: TGTGCCAGCGGTTTATTTCGGGGCAATGAGCAGTTCTTC. Its protein is CASGLFRGNEQFF.